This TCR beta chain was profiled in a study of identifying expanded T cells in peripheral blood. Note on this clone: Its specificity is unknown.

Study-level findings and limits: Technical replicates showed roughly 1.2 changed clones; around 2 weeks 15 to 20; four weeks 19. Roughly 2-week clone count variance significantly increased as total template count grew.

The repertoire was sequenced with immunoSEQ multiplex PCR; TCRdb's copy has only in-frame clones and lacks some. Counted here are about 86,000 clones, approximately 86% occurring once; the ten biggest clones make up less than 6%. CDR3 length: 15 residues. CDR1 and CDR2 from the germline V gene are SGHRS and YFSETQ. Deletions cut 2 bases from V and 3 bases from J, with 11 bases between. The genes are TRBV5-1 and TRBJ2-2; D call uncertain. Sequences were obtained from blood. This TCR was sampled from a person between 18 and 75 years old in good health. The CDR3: CASSFAATDTGELFF. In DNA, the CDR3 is TGCGCCAGCAGCTTTGCGGCGACGGACACCGGGGAGCTGTTTTTT.